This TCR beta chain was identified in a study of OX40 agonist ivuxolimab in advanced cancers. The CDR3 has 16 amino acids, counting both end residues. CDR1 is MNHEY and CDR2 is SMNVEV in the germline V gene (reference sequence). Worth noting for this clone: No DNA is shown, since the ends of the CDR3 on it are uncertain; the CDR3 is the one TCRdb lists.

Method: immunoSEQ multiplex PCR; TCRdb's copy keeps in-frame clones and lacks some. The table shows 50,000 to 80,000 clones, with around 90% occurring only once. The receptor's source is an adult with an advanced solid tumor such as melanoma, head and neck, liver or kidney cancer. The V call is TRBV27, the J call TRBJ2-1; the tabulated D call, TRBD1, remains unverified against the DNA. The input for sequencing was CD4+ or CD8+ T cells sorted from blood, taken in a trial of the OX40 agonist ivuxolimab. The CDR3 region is CASSSSFIKGLNEQFF.